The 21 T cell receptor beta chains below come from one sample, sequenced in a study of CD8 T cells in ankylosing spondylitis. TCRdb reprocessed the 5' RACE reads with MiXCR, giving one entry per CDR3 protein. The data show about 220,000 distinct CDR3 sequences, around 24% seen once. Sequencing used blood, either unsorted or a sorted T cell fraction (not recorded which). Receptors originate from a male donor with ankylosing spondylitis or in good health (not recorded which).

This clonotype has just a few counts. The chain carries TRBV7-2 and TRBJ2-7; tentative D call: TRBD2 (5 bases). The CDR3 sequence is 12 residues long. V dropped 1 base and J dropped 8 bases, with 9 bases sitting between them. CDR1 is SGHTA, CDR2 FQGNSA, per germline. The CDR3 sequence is CASSLVSGKQYF. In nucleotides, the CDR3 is TGTGCCAGCAGCTTAGTTTCGGGGAAGCAGTACTTC.

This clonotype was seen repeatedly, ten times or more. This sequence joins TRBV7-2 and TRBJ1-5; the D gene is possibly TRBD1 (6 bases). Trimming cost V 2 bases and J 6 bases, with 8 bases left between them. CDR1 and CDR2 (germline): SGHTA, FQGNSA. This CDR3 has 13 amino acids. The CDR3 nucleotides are TGTGCCAGCAGCTTAAGGGGGTCTCAGCCCCAGCATTTT. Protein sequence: CASSLRGSQPQHF.

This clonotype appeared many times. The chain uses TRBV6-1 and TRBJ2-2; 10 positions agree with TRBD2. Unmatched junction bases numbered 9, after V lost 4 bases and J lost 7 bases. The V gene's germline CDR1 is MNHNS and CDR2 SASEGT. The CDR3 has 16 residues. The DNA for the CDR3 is TGTGCCAGCAGTGGTTTTAGCGGGAGGATCGTCGGGGAGCTGTTTTTT. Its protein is CASSGFSGRIVGELFF.

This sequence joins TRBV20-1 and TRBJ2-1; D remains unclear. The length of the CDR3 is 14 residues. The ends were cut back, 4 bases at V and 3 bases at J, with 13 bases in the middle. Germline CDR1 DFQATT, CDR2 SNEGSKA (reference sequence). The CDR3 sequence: CSAKRVLSYNEQFF. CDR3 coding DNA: TGCAGTGCTAAGCGAGTACTGAGCTACAATGAGCAGTTCTTC.

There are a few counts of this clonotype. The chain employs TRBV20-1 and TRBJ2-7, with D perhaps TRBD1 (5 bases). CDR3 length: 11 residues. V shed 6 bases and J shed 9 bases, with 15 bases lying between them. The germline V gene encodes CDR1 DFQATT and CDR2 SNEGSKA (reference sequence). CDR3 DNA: TGCAGTGCACCTACAGGCCGAGGGCAGTACTTC. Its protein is CSAPTGRGQYF.

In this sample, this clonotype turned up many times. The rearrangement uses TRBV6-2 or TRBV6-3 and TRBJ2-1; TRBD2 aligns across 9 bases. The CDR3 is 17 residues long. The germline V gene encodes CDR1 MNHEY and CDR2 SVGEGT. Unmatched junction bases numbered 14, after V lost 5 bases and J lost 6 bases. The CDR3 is CASSQAPIASGINEQFF. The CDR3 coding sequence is TGTGCCAGCAGTCAAGCCCCCATTGCTAGCGGGATCAATGAGCAGTTCTTC.

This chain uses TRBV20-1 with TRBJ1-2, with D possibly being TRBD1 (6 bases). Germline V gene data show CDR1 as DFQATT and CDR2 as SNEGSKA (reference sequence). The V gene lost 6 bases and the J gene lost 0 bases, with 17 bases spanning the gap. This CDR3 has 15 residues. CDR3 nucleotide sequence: TGCAGTGCCCCGGACGGCAGGGGAGCTAACTATGGCTACACCTTC. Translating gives CSAPDGRGANYGYTF.

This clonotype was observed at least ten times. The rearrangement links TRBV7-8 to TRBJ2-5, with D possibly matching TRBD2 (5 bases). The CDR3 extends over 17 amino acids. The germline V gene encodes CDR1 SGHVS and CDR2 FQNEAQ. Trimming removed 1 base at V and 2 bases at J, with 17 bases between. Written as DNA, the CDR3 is TGTGCCAGCAGCTTAGTCGGCCTCGGAAGACTACAAGAGACCCAGTACTTC. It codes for CASSLVGLGRLQETQYF.

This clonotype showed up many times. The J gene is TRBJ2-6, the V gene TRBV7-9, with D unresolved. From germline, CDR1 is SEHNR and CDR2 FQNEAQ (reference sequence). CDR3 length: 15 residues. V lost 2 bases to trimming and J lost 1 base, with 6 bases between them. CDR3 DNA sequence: TGTGCCAGCAGCTTACGTCAGTCTGGGGCCAACGTCCTGACTTTC. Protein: CASSLRQSGANVLTF.

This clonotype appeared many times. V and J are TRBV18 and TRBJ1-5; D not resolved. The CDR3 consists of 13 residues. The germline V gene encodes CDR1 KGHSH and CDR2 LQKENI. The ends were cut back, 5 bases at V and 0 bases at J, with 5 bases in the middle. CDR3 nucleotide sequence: TGTGCCAGCTCAGCCGATAGCAATCAGCCCCAGCATTTT. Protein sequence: CASSADSNQPQHF.

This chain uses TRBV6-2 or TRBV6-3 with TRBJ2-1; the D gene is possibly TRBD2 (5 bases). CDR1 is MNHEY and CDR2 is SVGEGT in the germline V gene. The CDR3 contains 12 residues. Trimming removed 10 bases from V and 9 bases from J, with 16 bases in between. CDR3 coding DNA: TGTGCCACCCGCATCTGGGAGTCTGAGCAGTTCTTC. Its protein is CATRIWESEQFF.

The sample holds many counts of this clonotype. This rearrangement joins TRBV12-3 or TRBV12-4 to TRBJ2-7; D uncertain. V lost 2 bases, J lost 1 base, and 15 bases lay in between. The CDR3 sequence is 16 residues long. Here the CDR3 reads CASSLQSGDNSYEQYF. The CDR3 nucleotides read TGTGCCAGCAGTTTACAGTCAGGCGATAATTCCTACGAGCAGTACTTC.

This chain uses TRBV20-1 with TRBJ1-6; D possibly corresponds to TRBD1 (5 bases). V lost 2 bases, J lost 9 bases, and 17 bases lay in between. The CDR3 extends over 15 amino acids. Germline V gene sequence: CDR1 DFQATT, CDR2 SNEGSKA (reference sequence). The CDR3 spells CSARPRGTDSSPLHF. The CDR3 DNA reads TGCAGTGCTAGACCCCGGGGCACGGATAGTTCACCCCTCCACTTT.

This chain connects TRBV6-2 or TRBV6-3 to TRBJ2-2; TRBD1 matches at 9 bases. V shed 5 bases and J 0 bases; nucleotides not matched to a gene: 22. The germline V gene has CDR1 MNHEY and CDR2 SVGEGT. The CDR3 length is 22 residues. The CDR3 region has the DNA TGTGCCAGCAGTAGAGCTCGGAAGACAATCGGGACAGGGCAGGCGAACACCGGGGAGCTGTTTTTT. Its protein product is CASSRARKTIGTGQANTGELFF.

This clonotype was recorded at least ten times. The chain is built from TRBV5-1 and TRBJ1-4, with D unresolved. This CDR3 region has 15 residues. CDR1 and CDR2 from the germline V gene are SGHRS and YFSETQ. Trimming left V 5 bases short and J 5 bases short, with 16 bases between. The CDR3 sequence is CASRRTSAGNEKLFF. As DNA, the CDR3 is TGCGCCAGCAGGCGGACGTCGGCGGGGAATGAAAAACTGTTTTTT.

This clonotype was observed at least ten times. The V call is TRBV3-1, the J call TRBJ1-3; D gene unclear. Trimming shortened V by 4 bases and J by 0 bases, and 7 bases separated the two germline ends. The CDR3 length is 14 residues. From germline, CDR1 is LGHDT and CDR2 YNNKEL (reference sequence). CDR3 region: CASSLTVSGNTIYF. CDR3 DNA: TGTGCCAGCAGCCTCACGGTCTCTGGAAACACCATATATTTT.

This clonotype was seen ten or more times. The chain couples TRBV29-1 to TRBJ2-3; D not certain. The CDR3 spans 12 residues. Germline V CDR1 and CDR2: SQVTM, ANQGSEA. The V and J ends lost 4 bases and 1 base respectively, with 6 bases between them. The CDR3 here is CSVVTGTDTQYF. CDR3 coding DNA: TGCAGCGTTGTCACAGGCACAGATACGCAGTATTTT.

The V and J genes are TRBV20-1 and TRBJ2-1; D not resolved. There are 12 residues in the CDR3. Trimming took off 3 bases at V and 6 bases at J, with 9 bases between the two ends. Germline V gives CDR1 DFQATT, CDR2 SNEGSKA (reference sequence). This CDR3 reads CSASSYPNEQFF. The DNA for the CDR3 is TGCAGTGCTAGTTCCTACCCCAATGAGCAGTTCTTC.

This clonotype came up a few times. Here the CDR3 DNA reads TGCAGTGCTAGAGAGGGGACTAGCTTATACGAGCAGTACTTC. Translated: CSAREGTSLYEQYF. This chain uses TRBV20-1 with TRBJ2-7; TRBD2 agrees at 9 bases. Germline loops: CDR1 DFQATT, CDR2 SNEGSKA (reference sequence). Trimming cost V 0 bases and J 4 bases; bases outside gene matches: 4. The CDR3 is 14 residues long.

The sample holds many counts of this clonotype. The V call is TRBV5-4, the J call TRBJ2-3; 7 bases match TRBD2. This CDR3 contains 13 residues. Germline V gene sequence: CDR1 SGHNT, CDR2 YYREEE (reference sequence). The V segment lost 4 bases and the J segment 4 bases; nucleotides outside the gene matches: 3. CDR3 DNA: TGTGCCAGCAGCCTTACTAGCGCAGATACGCAGTATTTT. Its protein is CASSLTSADTQYF.

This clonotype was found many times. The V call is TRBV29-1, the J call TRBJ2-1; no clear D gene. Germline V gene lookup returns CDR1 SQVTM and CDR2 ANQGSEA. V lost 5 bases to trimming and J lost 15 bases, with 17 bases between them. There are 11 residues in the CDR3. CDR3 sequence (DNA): TGCAGCGTTCTGTTCCAGCGCGTTCCGTTCTTC. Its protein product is CSVLFQRVPFF.